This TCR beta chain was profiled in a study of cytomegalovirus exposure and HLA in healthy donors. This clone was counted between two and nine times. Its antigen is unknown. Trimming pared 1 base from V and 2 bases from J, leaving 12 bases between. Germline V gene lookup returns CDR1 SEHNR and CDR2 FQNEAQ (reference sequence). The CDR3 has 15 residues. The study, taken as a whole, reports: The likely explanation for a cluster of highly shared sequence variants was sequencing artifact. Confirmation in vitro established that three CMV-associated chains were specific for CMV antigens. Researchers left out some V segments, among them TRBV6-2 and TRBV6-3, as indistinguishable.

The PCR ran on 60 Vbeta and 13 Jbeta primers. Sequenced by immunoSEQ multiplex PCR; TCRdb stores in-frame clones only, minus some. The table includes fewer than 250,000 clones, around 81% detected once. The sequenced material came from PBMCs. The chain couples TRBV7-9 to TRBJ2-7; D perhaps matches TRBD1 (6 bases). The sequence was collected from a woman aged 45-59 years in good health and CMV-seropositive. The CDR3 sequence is CASSLGGGFPYEQYF. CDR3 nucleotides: TGTGCCAGCAGCTTAGGAGGGGGATTCCCCTACGAGCAGTACTTC. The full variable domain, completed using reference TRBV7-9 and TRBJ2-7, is DTGVSQNPRHKITKRGQNVTFRCDPISEHNRLYWYRQTLGQGPEFLTYFQNEAQLEKSRLLSDRFSAERPKGSFSTLEIQRTEQGDSAMYLCASSLGGGFPYEQYFGPGTRLTVT.